These 9 T cell receptor beta chains came from one sample sequenced in a study of metastatic and nonmetastatic thyroid tumors (dated by TCRdb to the early 2020s). No patient had received any treatment before thyroid surgery. Library preparation was by PCR. The sequencer listed for this sample is Illumina HiSeq 4000. Through fastp at Q25 and MiXCR, TCRdb rebuilt clones from the public reads, retaining in-frame beta chains. For this sample the table gives tens of thousands of clones, of which 4% to 5% were detected only once. The top ten hold 7.5% to 10% of the sample. The specimen was blood. These receptors were taken from a female donor with papillary thyroid cancer or a benign thyroid nodule (not recorded which). Some clones in this sample may be carry-over from other donors' samples.

The table lists this clone with many counts. The V gene is TRBV27, the J gene TRBJ2-7, with 12 bases matching TRBD2. Trimming took 6 bases from V and 4 from J; bases not matched to a gene: 7. This CDR3 comprises 15 residues. Germline-derived CDR1 and CDR2 are MNHEY and SMNVEV (reference sequence). Written as DNA, the CDR3 is TGTGCCAGCAGGCTGACTAGCGGGAGTTATTACGAGCAGTACTTC. Translated: CASRLTSGSYYEQYF.

CDR3 in amino acids: CASSLYGGTMNTGELFF. The CDR3 nucleotides read TGTGCCAGCAGCTTATATGGTGGGACTATGAACACCGGGGAGCTGTTTTTT. The V call is TRBV7-3, the J call TRBJ2-2; 7 bases map to TRBD2. There are 17 residues in the CDR3. CDR1 SGHTA and CDR2 FQGTGA come from the germline V gene. The J segment lost 1 base and the V segment lost 2 bases, leaving 7 bases of the junction unmatched.

V and J are TRBV12-3 or TRBV12-4 and TRBJ1-3; D is uncertain. Trimming removed 10 bases at V and 4 bases at J, with 17 bases between. The length of the CDR3 is 14 residues. The CDR3 sequence: CAIPIGPGGNTIYF. CDR3 DNA: TGTGCCATCCCGATAGGCCCGGGGGGAAACACCATATATTTT.

This clone was counted at least ten times. This chain joins TRBV2 and TRBJ1-6; TRBD1 matches at 7 bases. The CDR3 length is 16 residues. With 6 bases clipped from V and 0 bases from J, the junction kept 5 bases outside the gene matches. CDR1 SNHLY and CDR2 FYNNEI come from the germline V gene. CDR3: CASRGWDSSYNSPLHF. The DNA of the CDR3 is TGTGCCAGCAGGGGATGGGACAGCTCCTATAATTCACCCCTCCACTTT.

This clone was found many times. The V gene is TRBV2, the J gene TRBJ2-1, with D possibly TRBD2 on 7 matching bases. CDR1 is SNHLY and CDR2 is FYNNEI in the germline V gene. The CDR3 loop spans 17 amino acids. The ends were cut back, 1 base at V and 2 bases at J, with 15 bases in the middle. The CDR3 region has the DNA TGTGCCAGCAGTGAAGGGGTAGGCGGGGGCGCCTACAATGAGCAGTTCTTC. Amino acids: CASSEGVGGGAYNEQFF. Variable domain in full (rest from reference TRBV2 and TRBJ2-1): EPEVTQTPSHQVTQMGQEVILRCVPISNHLYFYWYRQILGQKVEFLVSFYNNEISEKSEIFDDQFSVERPDGSNFTLKIRSTKLEDSAMYFCASSEGVGGGAYNEQFFGPGTRLTVL.

Of note for this clone: A read error may produce the germline difference seen at one junction end. In the same sample, other DNA sequences code for this CDR3. V is TRBV12-3 or TRBV12-4 and J is TRBJ1-1; D unclear. The CDR3 loop spans 16 amino acids. The CDR3 nucleotides are TGTGCCAGCAGCTTAGCTCCTCAGATCATGAACACTGAAGCTTTCTTT. This gives the protein CASSLAPQIMNTEAFF.

In its sample, this clone was seen many times. The chain combines TRBV10-3 with TRBJ1-2, with 8 bases lining up with TRBD1. After removal of 6 bases from V and 8 bases from J, the junction contained 5 bases not matched to a gene. Germline loops: CDR1 ENHRY, CDR2 SYGVKD. The CDR3 covers 12 residues. CDR3 sequence (DNA): TGTGCCATCAGGCCGACAGGGGAGGGCTACACCTTC. It codes for CAIRPTGEGYTF.

Only a few counts were recorded for this clone. The chain carries TRBV5-5 and TRBJ1-2; TRBD1 agrees at 7 bases. The CDR3 covers 15 residues. Looked up from germline, CDR1 is SGHKS and CDR2 is YYEKEE (reference sequence). With V trimmed by 4 bases and J by 3 bases, 9 bases remained unmatched. The CDR3 protein is CASSLQTGYDYGYTF. The CDR3 DNA reads TGTGCCAGCAGCCTCCAGACAGGGTACGACTATGGCTACACCTTC.

This clone was detected only a few times. This may be a read error: a much more frequent sequence differs by one nucleotide. The V and J genes are TRBV20-1 and TRBJ2-7, with D unresolved. The CDR3 is 11 amino acids. Per the germline V gene, CDR1 is DFQATT and CDR2 is SNEGSKA (reference sequence). V was pared by 2 bases and J by 6 bases, with 8 bases between. The CDR3 coding sequence is TGCAGTGCTAGAACATGGCCCGAGCAGTACTTC. Translation: CSARTWPEQYF.